This TCR beta chain was identified during a study of OX40 agonist ivuxolimab in advanced cancers. The timepoints at which blood was sampled were baseline, cycle 4 day 1, and cycle 7 day 1. The CDR3 sequence is 14 residues long. Germline V lookup: CDR1 SEHNR, CDR2 FQNEAQ (reference sequence). V lost 2 bases and J lost 2, with 9 bases in between. The assay was immunoSEQ multiplex PCR, and TCRdb's table has in-frame clones only and misses some. The table includes tens of thousands of clones, just over 90% detected once. This sequence originates from an adult with an advanced solid tumor such as melanoma, head and neck, liver or kidney cancer. This chain uses TRBV7-9 with TRBJ2-5, with D maybe TRBD2 (6 bases). The source material was CD4+ or CD8+ T cells sorted from blood, sampled in a trial of the OX40 agonist ivuxolimab. Here the CDR3 reads CASSLLGGQETQYF. In DNA form, the CDR3 reads TGTGCCAGCAGCTTACTCGGGGGTCAAGAGACCCAGTACTTC. Full variable domain (rest looked up from reference TRBV7-9 and TRBJ2-5): DTGVSQNPRHKITKRGQNVTFRCDPISEHNRLYWYRQTLGQGPEFLTYFQNEAQLEKSRLLSDRFSAERPKGSFSTLEIQRTEQGDSAMYLCASSLLGGQETQYFGPGTRLLVL.